The entry that follows covers one T cell receptor beta chain sequence. What it binds is unknown. TCRdb keeps only in-frame clones here, not all; method: immunoSEQ multiplex PCR. The repertoire holds tens of thousands of clones, with roughly four fifths as singletons. The sample belongs to a study of T cell responses to AZD1222 COVID-19 vaccine. Study conclusions and caveats: Along spike, vaccine-associated CD4 TCRs were found throughout, with dominance at 160-218 and 743-854.

CDR1 and CDR2 (germline): SGHDT, YYEEEE. Trimming stripped 4 bases from V and 4 bases from J, with 11 bases between. The CDR3 consists of 13 residues. The V call is TRBV5-6, the J call TRBJ1-2; possibly TRBD1 for D (5 bases). The receptor's source is an adult in good health. The sample in question was peripheral blood, obtained on day 0 of AZD1222 vaccination. In nucleotides, the CDR3 is TGTGCCAGCAGCCCGAGGGGCGGCTATGGCTACACCTTC. Residues: CASSPRGGYGYTF. Full variable domain (rest looked up from reference TRBV5-6 and TRBJ1-2): DAGVTQSPTHLIKTRGQQVTLRCSPKSGHDTVSWYQQALGQGPQFIFQYYEEEERQRGNFPDRFSGHQFPNYSSELNVNALLLGDSALYLCASSPRGGYGYTFGSGTRLTVV.